This TCR beta chain emerged from a study of cytomegalovirus exposure and HLA in healthy donors (dated by TCRdb to about 2017). With regard to the full study: In an earlier analysis of 450 to 750 of the donors, less than 350 Gb of sequence data and roughly 100 million unique TCR beta sequences from roughly 190 million T cells were reported. Roughly 300 gigabases of sequencing data and tens of millions of unique TCR sequences were included in an early release covering 550 to 650 HLA-typed donors. Among the approximately 400 genotyped donors, around 81% belonged to the genetic ancestry cluster associated with self-reported Caucasian donors. The study aimed to test whether signatures of past pathogen exposure could be identified by cataloging public T cell receptors. The study profiled the T cell repertoires of fewer than 850 subjects by immunosequencing and related them to cytomegalovirus serostatus. Besides the first cohort of more than 650 subjects, a separate validation cohort made up of over 100 different subjects was used. The study combined high-throughput TCR immunosequencing, statistical association of individual TCRs with disease status, and machine learning to predict cytomegalovirus infection status. A later analysis re-analyzed previously published TCR beta repertoires from about 600 donors and added high-resolution HLA genotyping to study TCR occurrence patterns. The later analysis used no new phenotypic data to find candidate immune exposures, relying instead on TCR beta sequences and their occurrence across donors. An earlier analysis of 450 to 750 of the donors used high-throughput TCR beta sequencing to judge whether each TCR beta V gene segment behaved as functional or pseudogenic. Donor age, sex, ethnicity and CMV serostatus were compiled alongside the repertoire data. A later genetic analysis took genome-wide SNP genotypes for about three fifths of the 666 donors and used that subset as a discovery cohort. Every discovery cohort repertoire had been produced on one sequencing platform. Both class I and class II loci were covered by HLA typing, at four-digit resolution. Typing coverage differed by locus: A, B, C, DRB1 and DQB1 were typed in about 620-640 donors, DQA1 in approximately 520, DPA1 in 600 to 610, and DPB1 in 450 to 480. Because of strong linkage in the cohort, roughly five DR-DQ haplotypes were treated as single units for association and clustering. On average, roughly 200,000 unique TCR beta nucleotide sequences were sequenced per donor among 300 to 500 genotyped donors of the cohort, with around 19% of those sequences being non-productive. Overall results and qualifications from the work: The presence/absence analyses assumed that sequencing depth was roughly uniform across donors, and that assumption may not be true. In a later analysis, TCR association rates were found to vary across HLA loci, with the most associated TCRs seen for DRB1 alleles and the fewest for HLA-C alleles. Cytomegalovirus status was reported to be diagnosed by the classifier with high specificity and sensitivity in both the original and validation cohorts. A later genetic analysis reported fewer N-insertions in productive TCRs among donors in an Asian-associated ancestry cluster than the roughly 700-donor mean. Because counts were too low, under 20 rarely observed V segments, including chromosome 9 orphons, were left out of the earlier analysis of approximately 500 of the donors. In a later analysis, HLA-associated TCR beta chains were found to be more clonally expanded and to have lower generation probabilities than equally common non-associated chains. Because the 87-base-pair reads could not distinguish some IMGT-functional V segments, including TRBV6-2 and TRBV6-3, those segments were excluded. Correlated functional status among segregating V segments might be attributable to linkage disequilibrium, but an unknown experimental factor could not be ruled out. CMV serostatus was the only immune exposure information available for the cohort. When HLA alleles, especially DR and DQ, strongly co-occurred, TCR associations were difficult to assign to individual alleles. The authors suggested that the approach could potentially be generalized to other disease states and immunological phenotypes. At a false discovery rate of 0.05, a later analysis linked under 20,000 TCR beta sequences to specific HLA alleles. In vitro tests confirmed that a few of the cytomegalovirus-associated TCR beta chains recognize cytomegalovirus antigens. A later genetic analysis associated a missense DCLRE1C variant with V-gene and J-gene trimming of TCR beta chains, and an independent cohort replicated the association. HLA typing was unavailable for some donors at each locus, so association tests used only the typed subset. The cohort was sequenced for TCR beta chains only, and without alpha or paired-chain data the features that could be detected were limited. A total of about 180 TCR beta chains were listed by the study as associated with cytomegalovirus. Most TCR sequences were observed very rarely across donors, whereas some public TCRs were present in many individuals. In a later analysis, most CMV-associated TCR beta chains were found to appear HLA-restricted, with HLA associations seemingly driven largely by CMV exposure. A cluster of highly shared sequence variants was judged likely to be a technical artifact of the sequencing pipeline. Several of the top co-occurrence clusters appeared to be linked to parvovirus B19, influenza, CMV and Epstein-Barr virus, according to a later analysis. An earlier analysis of approximately 540 of the donors showed that most TCR beta V segments appeared in productive rearrangements either about 90% or about 30% of the time, which broadly matched IMGT annotations. A further reported finding was that TCR beta sequences accurately predicted the HLA-A and HLA-B alleles for most subjects in the first cohort.

V loses 5 bases at its end and J loses 8 bases; junction bases beyond the gene matches: 17. The CDR3 has 18 amino acids, counting the end cysteine and phenylalanine. Only the CDR3 DNA is retained, 54 bases long and in frame from the first base. The CDR1 and CDR2 encoded by the germline V gene (reference sequence) are SEHNR and FQNEAQ. The library was made by the immunoSEQ multiplex PCR assay. A mixture of 60 forward primers for TCR Vbeta segments and 13 reverse primers for TCR Jbeta segments was used in the multiplex PCR. The CDR3 region of rearranged TCR beta genes was amplified from genomic DNA by a multiplex PCR assay. The amplified TCR beta libraries were sequenced on the Illumina HiSeq System as 87-base-pair reads. The study's own analysis went as follows. Across the roughly 640 repertoires, a later analysis counted roughly 84 million unique TCR beta chains, about 10 million of which were shared by at least two donors. Raw reads were error-corrected and collapsed into unique sequences by a nearest-neighbor algorithm in which closely related sequences were merged to remove PCR and sequencing errors. V, D and J gene segments were assigned by aligning CDR3 sequences to IMGT reference sequences. For a sequence to be retained, a match of at least six nucleotides was required to both a V gene segment and a J gene segment. Rearrangements were called productive when the CDR3 lacked stop codons and stayed in frame with V and J; all others were non-productive. Following IMGT convention, CDR3 was defined as the stretch from the second conserved V-encoded cysteine to the conserved J-encoded phenylalanine. The earlier analysis of some 550 of the donors excluded any sequence lacking an unambiguous match to a single V gene segment. In an earlier analysis of about 590 of the donors, a V segment was called functional when productive rearrangements were above 56.7%, and segregating when the standard deviation between donors exceeded 5%. A statistical classification framework was developed to diagnose cytomegalovirus status using the catalog of TCR beta chain sequences. In a later analysis, V and J genes were assigned by comparing TCR nucleotide sequences against IMGT/GENE-DB human TR gene sequences. A later analysis assigned CDR3 sequences and most-parsimonious VDJ recombination scenarios with the TCRdist pipeline. In a later analysis, each TCR beta chain was defined by its CDR3 amino acid sequence together with its V-gene family, and reads lacking a unique V-gene family were excluded. A later analysis removed several hundred highly shared, low-generation-probability nucleotide sequences to deal with suspected cross-contamination and a sequencing artifact. In a later analysis, a clonal expansion index was calculated for each public chain from normalized within-repertoire ranks of inferred template counts. A later analysis computed generation probabilities with a VDJ recombination model fitted to out-of-frame rearrangements, and checked the results against IGoR. Hypergeometric tests were used in a later analysis to score TCR-TCR, TCR-HLA and TCR-CMV co-occurrence, with a repertoire-size bias correction applied to the TCR pairs. In a later analysis, false discovery rates were estimated by permuting HLA or CMV assignments 20 times. In a later analysis, co-occurring TCRs were grouped with DBSCAN, and TCRdist sequence similarity was added when clustering was performed within HLA-allele-positive subsets. For co-occurrence clustering, repertoires with fewer than 30,000 or more than 120,000 public chains were excluded, along with several repertoires with anomalous nucleotide sharing. Not all clones reach the TCRdb copy of this immuneACCESS table, which keeps in-frame sequences only. Checked studies attribute under half of the gap to unresolved V genes and leave the rest unexplained. Clone size and the V and J calls come from that table; the DNA yielded D and trimming. The sample table lists about 120,000 clones, around three quarters of them with a count of one. The top ten hold 1.2% of the sample.

The cohort consisted of fewer than 700 healthy bone marrow donors. At the time of sampling, every cohort member was nominally healthy, though immune exposures that went unrecorded were likely present. The donor tested CMV seronegative and was one of the 352 seronegative cohort members. A peripheral blood sample was collected from each donor, and TCR beta sequencing was performed on peripheral blood mononuclear cells. Genomic DNA extraction from the blood cell samples was performed with the Qiagen DNeasy Blood Extraction Kit. As for this clone: Its antigen is unknown. No much larger clonotype is one base removed from it; base qualities were not supplied.

Input material: PBMCs. The TCR was taken from a female donor in good health and CMV-seronegative. Here the chain combines TRBV7-9 and TRBJ1-4; 10 nucleotides in the junction match TRBD1. Here the CDR3 is given as CASSIRSSRDRGQEKLFF. The sequenced DNA: TGTGCCAGCAGCATTAGGTCTTCGAGGGACAGGGGCCAAGAAAAACTGTTTTTT.